A single sample gave rise to the 24 T cell receptor beta chains below, sequenced in a study of blood T cells in healthy people across ages. Primed by a sample-barcoded 5' primer and a J-beta primer mix, a second PCR proceeded for about 6 to 11 cycles. TCRdb re-called the 5' RACE reads through MiXCR, storing one row per CDR3 protein. The sample lists about 1.6 million distinct CDR3 sequences; about 32% were seen once. Sequencing input: blood. These receptors were taken from a woman under 40 in good health.

A remark on this clonotype: The junction and the germline gene differ at one end; a read error may be behind it. The chain has TRBV27 and TRBJ2-1; D unclear. Germline V gene data show CDR1 as MNHEY and CDR2 as SMNVEV (reference sequence). This CDR3 has 16 amino acids. CDR3 sequence: CASSYLASLTVNKQFF. CDR3 nucleotide sequence: TGTGCCAGCAGTTACTTGGCCTCTCTTACAGTCAATAAGCAGTTCTTC.

The chain is built from TRBV7-9 and TRBJ2-1; D might be TRBD1 (6 bases). Germline V gives CDR1 SEHNR, CDR2 FQNEAQ (reference sequence). Trimming took off 5 bases at V and 2 bases at J, with 16 bases between the two ends. The CDR3 is 16 amino acids. The chain's CDR3 is CASSPPQGRAYNEQFF. As DNA, the CDR3 is TGTGCCAGCAGCCCGCCACAGGGCCGGGCCTACAATGAGCAGTTCTTC.

This clonotype turned up a few times. The chain has TRBV3-1 and TRBJ2-7, with 10 bases aligning to TRBD2. This CDR3 has 16 amino acids. The V and J ends lost 1 base and 2 bases, in that order; junction bases with no gene match: 5. Germline-derived CDR1 and CDR2 are LGHDT and YNNKEL (reference sequence). The CDR3 region is CASSQGPAGGPYEQYF. In nucleotides, the CDR3 is TGTGCCAGCAGCCAAGGACCAGCGGGAGGGCCCTACGAGCAGTACTTC.

A few counts support this clonotype. The rearrangement links TRBV29-1 to TRBJ2-2; D ambiguous. The CDR3 spans 14 residues. Trimming removed 5 bases from V and 5 bases from J, with 15 bases in between. The V gene's germline CDR1 is SQVTM and CDR2 ANQGSEA. CDR3 sequence (DNA): TGCAGCGTTTTCCAGGCTCTAAGTACCGGGGAGCTGTTTTTT. Translation gives CSVFQALSTGELFF.

The gene calls are TRBV29-1 and TRBJ2-1; the match to TRBD2 covers 7 bases. The CDR3 consists of 13 residues. CDR1 is SQVTM, CDR2 ANQGSEA, per germline. Trimming took 2 bases from V and 5 from J; bases not matched to a gene: 3. This CDR3 reads CSVESSGDNEQFF. CDR3 DNA sequence: TGCAGCGTTGAATCTAGCGGAGACAATGAGCAGTTCTTC.

In this sample, this clonotype turned up a few times. The chain has TRBV13 and TRBJ2-1; 12 nucleotides align to TRBD2. The V and J ends lost 8 bases and 8 bases, in that order; junction bases with no gene match: 7. Germline values: CDR1 PRHDT, CDR2 FYEKMQ (reference sequence). The CDR3 extends over 14 amino acids. CDR3: CASHGRLAGDEQFF. Here the CDR3 DNA reads TGTGCCAGCCACGGCAGACTAGCGGGAGATGAGCAGTTCTTC.

This chain joins TRBV27 and TRBJ2-5; TRBD1 is a possible D gene (6 bases). The J call may be wrong; the DNA end is better matched by TRBJ2-7. Germline CDR1 is MNHEY and CDR2 is SMNVEV (reference sequence). The CDR3 has 15 residues. CDR3 nucleotides: TGTGCCAGCAGGTTCAGACAGGACCTAGCCTACGAGCAGTACTTC. Encoded protein: CASRFRQDLAYEQYF.

Concerning this clonotype: A much larger clone lies a single base off, so this may be a read error. The V gene is TRBV29-1, the J gene TRBJ2-1, with no clear D. There are 12 residues in the CDR3. Per germline, CDR1 SQVTM and CDR2 ANQGSEA. This CDR3 is CSVEAASNERFF. In DNA form, the CDR3 reads TGCAGCGTTGAGGCCGCCTCCAATGAGCGGTTCTTC.

The chain couples TRBV28 to TRBJ1-2; tentatively, D is TRBD1 (6 bases). CDR1 and CDR2 from the germline V gene are MDHEN and SYDVKM. The V and J ends lost 5 bases and 2 bases respectively, with 12 bases between them. There are 14 residues in the CDR3. CDR3 sequence: CASSPWTENYGYTF. CDR3 DNA sequence: TGTGCCAGCAGTCCCTGGACAGAAAACTATGGCTACACCTTC.

Only one count was recorded for this clonotype. This may be a read error, as it is one base from a much larger clone. The chain links TRBV4-1 to TRBJ2-1; D is perhaps TRBD2 (5 bases). The germline V gene encodes CDR1 MGHRA and CDR2 YSYEKL. There are 17 residues in the CDR3. The CDR3 reads CASSQGDIISSYNEQLF. In nucleotides, the CDR3 is TGCGCCAGCAGCCAGGGAGACATAATTAGCTCCTACAATGAGCAGCTCTTC.

A word on this clonotype: A read error is possible here, since a much larger clone lies one base away. The V and J genes are TRBV2 and TRBJ2-5, with 8 bases identical to TRBD2. Looked up from germline, CDR1 is SNHLY and CDR2 is FYNNEI. This CDR3 contains 16 residues. V lost 1 base and J lost 11; bases outside the gene matches: 15. The CDR3 nucleotides are TGTGCCAGCAGTGAAGAGGCGGGGGGTGGTTACAATGAGCAGTACTTC. This encodes CASSEEAGGGYNEQYF.

This clonotype was found a few times. The rearrangement uses TRBV20-1 and TRBJ2-1; 9 bases align to TRBD1. CDR3 size: 17 residues. J gave up 5 bases and V 3 bases, and 14 bases lay outside the gene matches. Germline V gene lookup returns CDR1 DFQATT and CDR2 SNEGSKA (reference sequence). In DNA, the CDR3 is TGCAGTGCTAGTGAGACGCTAGGACAGGGGATTAACAATGAGCAGTTCTTC. It yields the protein CSASETLGQGINNEQFF.

This clonotype was found a few times. The rearrangement uses TRBV6-5 and TRBJ2-1, with TRBD1 matching 8 bases. This CDR3 has 15 amino acids. In germline, CDR1 is MNHEY, CDR2 SVGAGI. The V gene end was trimmed by 7 bases and the J gene end by 1 base; junction bases not matched to a gene: 6. In DNA form, the CDR3 reads TGTGCCAGCAACCATGGACAGGGATCCTACAATGAGCAGTTCTTC. It is translated as CASNHGQGSYNEQFF.

This clonotype was detected only once. This sequence joins TRBV10-3 and TRBJ2-5; 9 bases are a match to TRBD1. The CDR3 sequence is 12 residues long. Looked up from germline, CDR1 is ENHRY and CDR2 is SYGVKD. This CDR3 reads CVSRQGEREQYF. The CDR3 nucleotides read TGTGTCAGCCGACAGGGGGAGAGGGAGCAGTACTTC.

This clonotype has a handful of counts. The chain couples TRBV4-1 to TRBJ1-5; D call uncertain. V was trimmed by 0 bases and J by 5 bases, leaving 5 bases between them. The CDR3 loop spans 13 amino acids. The germline gives CDR1 MGHRA, CDR2 YSYEKL. In DNA, the CDR3 is TGCGCCAGCAGCCAAGACATATATCAGCCCCAGCATTTT. It specifies CASSQDIYQPQHF.

This clonotype has just a few counts. The chain joins TRBV20-1 to TRBJ2-7; D may be TRBD2 (6 bases). Germline-derived CDR1 and CDR2 are DFQATT and SNEGSKA (reference sequence). Trimming left V 0 bases short and J 3 bases short, with 15 bases between. The length of the CDR3 is 15 residues. This CDR3 is CSARDGGRPRYEQYF. CDR3 bases: TGCAGTGCTAGAGATGGAGGGAGGCCCCGCTACGAGCAGTACTTC.

The V gene is TRBV6-6, the J gene TRBJ2-3; 12 positions agree with TRBD2. Per the germline V gene, CDR1 is MNHNY and CDR2 is SVGAGI (reference sequence). With V trimmed by 5 bases and J by 5 bases, 8 bases remained unmatched. This CDR3 contains 16 residues. The DNA of the CDR3 is TGTGCCAGCAGTCCTCACGAGGGACTAGCGGGAGATACGCAGTATTTT. This gives the protein CASSPHEGLAGDTQYF.

The rearrangement links TRBV2 to TRBJ2-6, with 7 bases identical to TRBD1. Germline V gene data show CDR1 as SNHLY and CDR2 as FYNNEI. This CDR3 comprises 16 residues. V gave up 7 bases and J gave up 0 bases; unmatched junction bases: 6. The CDR3 spells CASIRDRNSGANVLTF. DNA of the CDR3: TGTGCCAGCATTCGGGACAGAAACTCTGGGGCCAACGTCCTGACTTTC.

The chain combines TRBV15 with TRBJ2-5; 10 bases agree with TRBD2. CDR1 is LNHNV and CDR2 is YYDKDF in the germline V gene (reference sequence). The CDR3 length is 16 residues. V was pared by 5 bases and J by 5 bases, with 11 bases of the junction left unmatched. The CDR3 DNA sequence: TGTGCCACCAGCCCGCGGACTAGCGGTGGTCGGGAGACCCAGTACTTC. Translating gives CATSPRTSGGRETQYF.

This chain uses TRBV6-5 with TRBJ1-1, with a possible D match to TRBD1 (6 bases). CDR3 size: 13 residues. Germline V gene sequence: CDR1 MNHEY, CDR2 SVGAGI. Between the trimmed V and J ends, which lost 6 bases and 12 bases, there was a span of 20 bases. The CDR3 loop is CASSPDSITKSFF. DNA for the CDR3: TGTGCCAGCAGCCCGGACAGTATCACCAAGTCTTTCTTT.

The V and J genes are TRBV24-1 and TRBJ1-5; TRBD1 matches 10 bases. The CDR3 consists of 19 residues. V was pared by 4 bases and J by 2 bases, with 13 bases of the junction left unmatched. The germline CDR1 and CDR2 sequences are KGHDR and SFDVKD. The CDR3 DNA sequence: TGTGCCACCAGTGACACCTTCCGGGACAGGGGTTGTTGCAATCAGCCCCAGCATTTT. Its translation is CATSDTFRDRGCCNQPQHF.

The chain employs TRBV7-9 and TRBJ1-1, with D unclear. CDR3 length: 14 residues. Trimming cost V 7 bases and J 5 bases, with 17 bases left between them. Germline CDR1 is SEHNR and CDR2 is FQNEAQ (reference sequence). CDR3 in amino acids: CASTAYEQTTEAFF. CDR3 DNA: TGTGCCAGCACCGCTTATGAACAGACTACTGAAGCTTTCTTT.

As regards this clonotype: A much larger clone sits a single nucleotide away, making a read error possible. The rearrangement joins TRBV7-2 to TRBJ2-1; maybe TRBD1 (5 bases). The DNA matches TRBJ2-7 better at its end, which makes the J call doubtful. The V gene's germline CDR1 is SGHTA and CDR2 FQGNSA. The CDR3 runs 17 residues. The CDR3 coding sequence is TGTGCCAGCAGCGTTTGGTGGGGCCACTCCTCCTACAATGAGCAGTACTTC. It is translated as CASSVWWGHSSYNEQYF.

V is TRBV27 and J is TRBJ2-1, with 8 bases that match TRBD2. CDR1 is MNHEY and CDR2 is SMNVEV in the germline V gene (reference sequence). J was trimmed by 12 bases and V by 3 bases; bases with no gene match: 4. The CDR3 has 12 amino acids. The chain's CDR3 is CASSFRAGGQFF. The CDR3 DNA sequence: TGTGCCAGCAGTTTTCGGGCGGGAGGGCAGTTCTTC.